Presented here are 24 T cell receptor beta chains from one specimen sequenced in a study of cytomegalovirus exposure and HLA in healthy donors. Amplification used 60 Vbeta primers and 13 Jbeta primers. Sequencing was performed with immunoSEQ multiplex PCR; in TCRdb, only in-frame clones are kept and a portion is missing. The profile shows about 120,000 clones, approximately 74% of them singletons. The sample consisted of PBMCs. All receptors come from a woman between 45 and 65 years old in good health and CMV-seropositive.

The chain couples TRBV19 to TRBJ1-2; weak D call: TRBD1 (6 bases). The CDR3 is made up of 12 amino acids. The germline V and J ends were trimmed by 10 bases and 4 bases, with 13 bases remaining between them. Germline loops: CDR1 LNHDA, CDR2 SQIVND (reference sequence). CDR3 nucleotide sequence: TGTGCCACTTACAGGGTTAGCTATGGCTACACCTTC. Translating it yields CATYRVSYGYTF.

The chain recombines TRBV13 with TRBJ1-6, with D maybe TRBD1 (5 bases). The CDR3 is 16 amino acids. Germline V lookup: CDR1 PRHDT, CDR2 FYEKMQ (reference sequence). V lost 0 bases to trimming and J lost 7 bases, with 13 bases between them. Written as DNA, the CDR3 is TGTGCCAGCAGCTTAGGCTACGTCAGGGTCAATTCACCCCTCCACTTT. As protein: CASSLGYVRVNSPLHF.

This chain joins TRBV27 and TRBJ2-7; no definite D call. This CDR3 contains 12 residues. The V end lost 9 bases, the J end lost 6 bases, and 15 bases lay between the germline ends. CDR1 is MNHEY, CDR2 SMNVEV, per germline (reference sequence). CDR3 loop: CASRRLDSEQYF. The CDR3 DNA follows: TGTGCCAGTAGGCGGCTAGATTCCGAGCAGTACTTC.

The chain is built from TRBV30 and TRBJ1-4; no reliable D call. CDR1 is GTSNPN and CDR2 is SVGIG in the germline V gene (reference sequence). V was shortened by 5 bases and J by 0 bases, with 13 bases between the two germline ends. CDR3 length: 15 amino acids. CDR3 region: CAWYPREATNEKLFF. In DNA form, the CDR3 reads TGTGCCTGGTACCCTAGAGAAGCAACTAATGAAAAACTGTTTTTT.

The rearrangement links TRBV7-9 to TRBJ1-1, with a tentative D call TRBD1 (5 bases). Trimming stripped 5 bases from V and 1 base from J, with 11 bases between. CDR3 size: 14 residues. Germline lookup yields CDR1 SEHNR and CDR2 FQNEAQ (reference sequence). The DNA of the CDR3 is TGTGCCAGCAGCCTATCCGGGGGGAACACTGAAGCTTTCTTT. It specifies CASSLSGGNTEAFF.

The chain joins TRBV19 to TRBJ2-3; 10 bases fit TRBD1. The CDR3 runs to 16 residues. Losses at the gene ends were 5 bases for V and 0 bases for J; bases not matched to a gene: 5. The germline V gene encodes CDR1 LNHDA and CDR2 SQIVND (reference sequence). This CDR3 is CASSAGQGISTDTQYF. The CDR3 region has the DNA TGTGCCAGTAGTGCGGGACAGGGGATTAGCACAGATACGCAGTATTTT.

V usage is TRBV18 and J usage is TRBJ1-2, with a tentative D call TRBD1 (6 bases). This CDR3 is built from 14 residues. The germline CDR1 and CDR2 sequences are KGHSH and LQKENI. Trimming took off 2 bases at V and 2 bases at J, with 9 bases between the two ends. CDR3 nucleotides: TGTGCCAGCTCACCATCGGGGGGCAACTATGGCTACACCTTC. It encodes CASSPSGGNYGYTF.

The chain uses TRBV30 and TRBJ1-1; maybe TRBD1 (6 bases). The germline V gene encodes CDR1 GTSNPN and CDR2 SVGIG (reference sequence). V was pared by 2 bases and J by 2 bases, with 15 bases between. The CDR3 is made up of 15 amino acids. The CDR3 coding sequence is TGTGCCTGGAGTCGGGGGGCGCGGGCAAACACTGAAGCTTTCTTT. It encodes CAWSRGARANTEAFF.

The V and J genes are TRBV13 and TRBJ2-6; D is unclear. The CDR3 is made up of 18 amino acids. Germline V gene data show CDR1 as PRHDT and CDR2 as FYEKMQ (reference sequence). Trimming cost V 2 bases and J 0 bases, with 14 bases left between them. The CDR3 nucleotides are TGTGCCAGCAGCTTAAACCAAGCGCGGAGCTCTGGGGCCAACGTCCTGACTTTC. Its protein product is CASSLNQARSSGANVLTF.

The chain employs TRBV29-1 and TRBJ2-3; 10 bases line up with TRBD2. The V gene end was trimmed by 6 bases and the J gene end by 3 bases; junction bases not matched to a gene: 9. The V gene's germline CDR1 is SQVTM and CDR2 ANQGSEA. The CDR3 has 15 amino acids. The DNA of the CDR3 is TGCAGCGTGGGACCTAGCGGGAGTAGGACAGATACGCAGTATTTT. This sequence encodes CSVGPSGSRTDTQYF.

The chain links TRBV19 to TRBJ1-4, with 7 positions matching TRBD1. The CDR3 sequence is 14 residues long. Germline CDR1 and CDR2: LNHDA and SQIVND (reference sequence). Losses at the gene ends were 3 bases for V and 8 bases for J; bases not matched to a gene: 6. The CDR3 nucleotides read TGTGCCAGTAGTATGACAGGGCTGGGAGAAAAACTGTTTTTT. Translated, it gives CASSMTGLGEKLFF.

The gene calls are TRBV9 and TRBJ1-1; 9 bases agree with TRBD1. The V gene's germline CDR1 is SGDLS and CDR2 YYNGEE. The length of the CDR3 is 13 residues. Germline trimming cut 3 bases from V and 6 bases from J; bases unmatched to any gene: 3. The DNA of the CDR3 is TGTGCCAGCAGCGCAGGGACAGGGTCTGAAGCTTTCTTT. Its protein is CASSAGTGSEAFF.

The chain is built from TRBV7-2 and TRBJ1-5; D call uncertain. This CDR3 has 16 residues. V was cut by 1 base and J by 1 base, with 11 bases left in between. In germline, CDR1 is SGHTA, CDR2 FQGNSA. The CDR3 DNA follows: TGTGCCAGCAGCTTAGGGTCGGGTTTGAGCAATCAGCCCCAGCATTTT. Its protein product is CASSLGSGLSNQPQHF.

The chain couples TRBV7-9 to TRBJ1-5; no clear D. The V gene's germline CDR1 is SEHNR and CDR2 FQNEAQ (reference sequence). The V gene lost 0 bases and the J gene lost 5 bases, with 5 bases spanning the gap. The CDR3 consists of 13 residues. In DNA form, the CDR3 reads TGTGCCAGCAGCTTAGCCCGGTATCAGCCCCAGCATTTT. This gives the protein CASSLARYQPQHF.

This chain uses TRBV4-3 with TRBJ1-4, with a possible D match to TRBD1 (5 bases). V was shortened by 4 bases and J by 3 bases, with 6 bases between the two germline ends. CDR1 and CDR2 (germline): LGHNA, YSLEER. The CDR3 runs 13 residues. The CDR3: CASSPGSNEKLFF. The CDR3 DNA reads TGCGCCAGCAGCCCAGGGTCTAATGAAAAACTGTTTTTT.

There are a few counts of this clone. The junction differs from germline at one of its ends, possibly a read error. The V call is TRBV2, the J call TRBJ1-5; D gene unclear. The V gene's germline CDR1 is SNHLY and CDR2 FYNNEI. The CDR3 runs to 13 residues. CDR3 protein: CASRQNDKESISF. The CDR3 DNA follows: TGTGCCAGCAGGCAAAACGACAAGGAATCGATCTCTTTT.

This clone was seen only once. The rearrangement links TRBV30 to TRBJ1-4; a possible D gene is TRBD1 (5 bases). The germline gives CDR1 GTSNPN, CDR2 SVGIG (reference sequence). This CDR3 spans 15 amino acids. V lost 0 bases, J lost 7 bases, and 15 bases lay in between. CDR3 nucleotide sequence: TGTGCCTGGAGTGTATCGGTGGGTCAGGGTGAAAAACTGTTTTTT. Its translation: CAWSVSVGQGEKLFF.

The chain joins TRBV4-1 to TRBJ1-2; the match to TRBD1 covers 7 bases. V was pared by 0 bases and J by 5 bases, with 12 bases of the junction left unmatched. The CDR3 totals 17 residues. The V gene's germline CDR1 is MGHRA and CDR2 YSYEKL. The CDR3 spells CASSQDDHPGTVYGYTF. The CDR3 DNA follows: TGCGCCAGCAGCCAAGATGACCACCCAGGGACAGTTTATGGCTACACCTTC.

The J gene is TRBJ1-2, the V gene TRBV4-3, with TRBD1 as a possible D gene (5 bases). Germline V gene lookup returns CDR1 LGHNA and CDR2 YSLEER. The CDR3 covers 15 residues. Trimming left V 0 bases short and J 6 bases short, with 14 bases between. Here the CDR3 DNA reads TGCGCCAGCAGCCAAGATTTCGGCGGGGGAAATGGCTACACCTTC. Amino acids: CASSQDFGGGNGYTF.

The V call is TRBV19, the J call TRBJ2-7; 8 nucleotides match TRBD1. The CDR3 spans 15 residues. Germline CDR1 LNHDA, CDR2 SQIVND (reference sequence). Trimming at V came to 3 bases and at J to 3 bases, leaving 7 bases not matched to a gene. CDR3 sequence: CASSIDGTGVYEQYF. The CDR3 DNA sequence: TGTGCCAGTAGTATTGATGGGACAGGTGTCTACGAGCAGTACTTC.

The chain carries TRBV20-1 and TRBJ2-1, with D perhaps matching TRBD2 (6 bases). V shed 0 bases and J shed 14 bases, with 11 bases lying between them. The CDR3 extends over 11 amino acids. CDR1 and CDR2 from the germline V gene are DFQATT and SNEGSKA (reference sequence). CDR3 loop: CSARDLTGEFF. The CDR3 region has the DNA TGCAGTGCTAGAGATCTTACGGGGGAGTTCTTC.

The chain is built from TRBV4-3 and TRBJ1-6, with a tentative D call TRBD1 (6 bases). Germline assignment: CDR1 LGHNA and CDR2 YSLEER. CDR3 length: 16 residues. The ends were cut back, 1 base at V and 9 bases at J, with 16 bases in the middle. The CDR3 loop is CASSQGAGARGSPLHF. The CDR3 region has the DNA TGCGCCAGCAGCCAAGGGGCGGGGGCGCGGGGTTCACCCCTCCACTTT.

The rearrangement joins TRBV18 to TRBJ2-5; tentative D call: TRBD2 (6 bases). The DNA end favors TRBJ2-7, so the J call may be wrong. The CDR3 spans 16 residues. CDR1 and CDR2 from the germline V gene are KGHSH and LQKENI. CDR3 sequence (DNA): TGTGCCAGCTCACCAATCGGAGGGGCAGGGTGGAACGAGCAGTACTTC. This gives the protein CASSPIGGAGWNEQYF.

The chain couples TRBV7-2 to TRBJ2-1, with 8 bases lining up with TRBD2. In germline, CDR1 is SGHTA, CDR2 FQGNSA. The CDR3 consists of 15 residues. V lost 5 bases to trimming and J lost 10 bases; unmatched junction nucleotides: 13. The CDR3 reads CASSLDTPGLGEQFF. As DNA, the CDR3 is TGTGCCAGCAGCCTCGACACGCCGGGACTAGGGGAGCAGTTCTTC.